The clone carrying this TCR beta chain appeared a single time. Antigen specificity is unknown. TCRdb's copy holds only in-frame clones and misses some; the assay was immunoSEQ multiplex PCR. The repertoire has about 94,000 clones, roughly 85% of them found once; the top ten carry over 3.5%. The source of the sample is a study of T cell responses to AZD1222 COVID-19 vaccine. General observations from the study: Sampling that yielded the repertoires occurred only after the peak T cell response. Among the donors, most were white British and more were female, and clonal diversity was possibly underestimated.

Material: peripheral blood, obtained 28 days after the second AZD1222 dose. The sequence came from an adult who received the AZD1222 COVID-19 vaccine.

This CDR3 is CASSFSGGAPPDTQYF. The CDR3 DNA sequence: TGCGCCAGCAGCTTTAGCGGGGGGGCCCCGCCGGATACGCAGTATTTT. The V and J genes are TRBV5-1 and TRBJ2-3, with 11 bases matching TRBD2. V lost 2 bases to trimming and J lost 6 bases; unmatched junction nucleotides: 8. CDR3 size: 16 residues. CDR1 is SGHRS, CDR2 YFSETQ, per germline.